This TCR beta chain came from a study of a mutant IDH1 vaccine in newly diagnosed glioma. The wider study: Vaccination began 4-6 weeks post radiotherapy alone, or with temozolomide cycles. Patients' prior therapy spanned radiotherapy, temozolomide, or both; most underwent both.

Using immunoSEQ multiplex PCR, the repertoire was profiled, and TCRdb retains in-frame clones only, with some absent. Here the sample spans over 45,000 clones, approximately 92% being singletons. Note on this clone: As yet, its antigen is unknown.

The CDR3 sequence is 17 residues long. From germline, CDR1 is LGHNA and CDR2 YSLEER. V gave up 3 bases and J gave up 1 base, with 15 bases separating them. Described time point: week 35, safety follow-up. What each vaccine dose contained was 300 ug of mutant IDH1 20-mer peptide, accompanied by topical imiquimod. Notes on the study in general: Most patients, 85% to 95%, showed vaccine-induced immune responses.

The TCR sequence derives from a man aged 45-65 years with glioma. The sequencing here drew on PBMCs, taken from a glioma patient whose treatment included an IDH1 peptide vaccine. The chain carries TRBV4-3 and TRBJ2-2; TRBD2 is a possible D gene (5 bases). CDR3 sequence (DNA): TGCGCCAGCAGCCACGGCGGGTTTTCCGGGAACACCGGGGAGCTGTTTTTT. This codes for CASSHGGFSGNTGELFF.